This T cell receptor (beta chain) was captured by sequencing in a study of OX40 agonist ivuxolimab in advanced cancers. Study background: Under the entry rules, prior anti-PD-1, anti-PD-L1 or anti-CTLA-4 therapy was allowed, and roughly 41% had some. General study results and limits: Individuals who were partial responders at 0.1-3.0 mg/kg had clonal expansion that ranked among the lowest.

Collection of blood occurred at baseline, at cycle 4 day 1, and at cycle 7 day 1. This CDR3 region has 16 residues. The V gene end was trimmed by 5 bases and the J gene end by 0 bases; junction bases not matched to a gene: 7. The germline CDR1 and CDR2 sequences are MDHEN and SYDVKM. On this clone itself: The antigen is undetermined.

TCRdb's copy holds only in-frame clones and misses some; the assay was immunoSEQ multiplex PCR. The sample consists of around 26,000 clones, more than 80% of them appearing once. Sequenced here: CD4+ or CD8+ T cells sorted from blood, sampled in a trial of the OX40 agonist ivuxolimab. The chain links TRBV28 to TRBJ2-1; 7 positions agree with TRBD2. This receptor was taken from an adult with an advanced solid tumor such as melanoma, head and neck, liver or kidney cancer. CDR3 protein: CASSPRLAGSYNEQFF. For the CDR3, the DNA is TGTGCCAGCAGTCCGCGACTAGCCGGCTCCTACAATGAGCAGTTCTTC.